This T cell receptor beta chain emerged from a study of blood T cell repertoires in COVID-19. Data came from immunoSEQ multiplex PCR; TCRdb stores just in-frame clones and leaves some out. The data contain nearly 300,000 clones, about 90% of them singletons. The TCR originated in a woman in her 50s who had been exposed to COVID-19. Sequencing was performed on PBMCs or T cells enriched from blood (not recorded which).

The DNA of the CDR3 is TGTGCCATCAGTGAGTTAGTATCCACGGCAGGGAGGTATGGCTACACCTTC. This gives the protein CAISELVSTAGRYGYTF. V gene TRBV10-3 combines with J gene TRBJ1-2, with D possibly being TRBD1 (5 bases). This CDR3 is built from 17 residues. V shed 1 base and J shed 5 bases, with 20 bases lying between them. The germline V gene encodes CDR1 ENHRY and CDR2 SYGVKD.